Listed below are T cell receptor beta chains from one sample, sequenced in a study of shared clonotypes between healthy human individuals. Assay used: immunoSEQ multiplex PCR; TCRdb lists only in-frame clones, some missing. The table shows about 980,000 clones, with over 60% occurring only once. The specimen was memory CD4+ T cells sorted from blood. The receptors stem from a man aged 18 to 29 in good health. The CDR3 runs from the conserved cysteine through the conserved F or W. Each record gives: V gene, J gene, clone size, D gene, CDR3 DNA, CDR3 protein. D genes are given only for firm matches. Clone sizes are given selectively: once, few, many, or a class where the clone is expanded.

>TRBV4-1|TRBJ2-7|-|TRBD2
TGCGCCAGCAGCCAATCGCCTAGCGGGGGGACCCCCTACGAGCAGTACTTC
CASSQSPSGGTPYEQYF
>TRBV7-3|TRBJ1-2|-|-
TGTGCCAGCAGCCCCTGGGAGGGGGCTAACTATGGCTACACCTTC
CASSPWEGANYGYTF
>TRBV11-1|TRBJ2-5|few|-
TGTGCCAGCAGCTCGGACTTGCAAGAGACCCAGTACTTC
CASSSDLQETQYF
>TRBV5-1|TRBJ1-5|once|-
TGCGCCAGCAGCGTAACTCCGGGACTAAATCAGCCCCAGCATTTT
CASSVTPGLNQPQHF
>TRBV2|TRBJ2-5|-|-
TGTGCCAGTGGGGTAGTTTACCAAGAGACCCAGTACTTC
CASGVVYQETQYF
>TRBV28|TRBJ2-5|-|-
TGTGCCAGCAGCCTTCTTGGACAGAAGAAAGAGACCCAGTACTTC
CASSLLGQKKETQYF
>TRBV30|TRBJ2-1|-|-
TGTGCCTGGGAGGGGCTTGGCAATGAGCAGTTCTTC
CAWEGLGNEQFF
>TRBV18|TRBJ1-2|-|TRBD1
TGTGCCAGCTCACAAACAGGGGGCAGCAGCTACACCTTC
CASSQTGGSSYTF
>TRBV7-9|TRBJ1-5|-|-
TGTGCCAGCAGCCCCTTAGGGGGGGCCCATCAGCCCCAGCATTTT
CASSPLGGAHQPQHF
>TRBV10-3|TRBJ1-4|-|TRBD1
TGTGCCTCACGATCAGCAGGGGGCAATGAAAAACTGTTTTTT
CASRSAGGNEKLFF
>TRBV7-2|TRBJ1-5|-|-
TGTGCCAGCAGTTTTGGAGTTGAGCCCCAGCATTTT
CASSFGVEPQHF
>TRBV19|TRBJ1-4|-|TRBD1
TGTGCCAGTAGTATAATCTACCCGGGACAGGGAAGTGAAAAACTGTTTTTT
CASSIIYPGQGSEKLFF
>TRBV13|TRBJ1-3|-|-
TGTGCCAGCAGCCCACGGCCGGTATTCTTTGGAAACACCATATATTTT
CASSPRPVFFGNTIYF
>TRBV7-2|TRBJ2-4|-|TRBD2
TGTGCCAGCAGCGCAAGACTAGCGGGGGACTTAGCCAAAAACATTCAGTACTTC
CASSARLAGDLAKNIQYF
>TRBV18|TRBJ1-5|-|-
TGTGCCAGCTCACCCTCAGTGGGCGATCAGCCCCAGCATTTT
CASSPSVGDQPQHF
>TRBV10-3|TRBJ2-2|-|-
TGTGCCATCAGTGAGGTGCTGGCCACCGGGGAGCTGTTTTTT
CAISEVLATGELFF
>TRBV7-2|TRBJ1-2|-|-
TGTGCCAGCAGCTTAGGTCCGGTGAGAGGCTACACCTTC
CASSLGPVRGYTF
>TRBV6-5|TRBJ1-3|-|-
TGTGCCACCGGGGCCCGTGGAAACACCATATATTTT
CATGARGNTIYF
>TRBV29-1|TRBJ1-2|-|-
TGCAGCGTTGGGGGGGCCAAGGAGGGCTACACCTTC
CSVGGAKEGYTF
>TRBV29-1|TRBJ1-1|-|-
TGCAGAGTAATCTGGGGGAACACTGAAGCTTTCTTT
CRVIWGNTEAFF
>TRBV27|TRBJ1-1|-|-
TGTGCCAGCAGTGCGTTGCCGGGTGAAGCTTTCTTT
CASSALPGEAFF
>TRBV7-2|TRBJ1-2|-|-
TGTGCCAGCAGCTTAAGTAGGGGGACTAACTATGGCTACACCTTC
CASSLSRGTNYGYTF
>TRBV7-2|TRBJ1-5|-|-
TGTGCCAGCAGCCTGGGACGGGGAAATCAGCCCCAGCATTTT
CASSLGRGNQPQHF
>TRBV7-2|TRBJ2-7|-|-
TGTGCCAGCAGCTTCACAACAACCTACGAGCAGTACTTC
CASSFTTTYEQYF
>TRBV21-1|TRBJ1-2|-|-
TGTGCCAGCAGGGATAGGACGGGACCCTCCCGGTTGGGCTACACCTTC
CASRDRTGPSRLGYTF
>TRBV5-6|TRBJ1-2|-|-
TGTGCCAGCAGCTTTCTGACGGGGCCGCATGGCTACACCTTC
CASSFLTGPHGYTF
>TRBV30|TRBJ1-2|few|-
TGTGCCTGGTTTTTTAACTATGGCTACACCTTC
CAWFFNYGYTF
>TRBV6-5|TRBJ1-2|-|TRBD1
TGTGCCAGCAGTGGGACAGGGATAAACCTATTTGGCTACACCTTC
CASSGTGINLFGYTF
>TRBV25-1|TRBJ2-3|-|TRBD1
TGTGCCAGCAGGGACAGGACTACAGATACGCAGTATTTT
CASRDRTTDTQYF
>TRBV13|TRBJ2-3|-|-
TGTGCCAGCAGCCTCGGAGGCGCGAAAAAGGTTTCAGATACGCAGTATTTT
CASSLGGAKKVSDTQYF
>TRBV2|TRBJ2-3|-|-
TGTGCCAGCAGGAGGGATAGCACAGATACGCAGTATTTT
CASRRDSTDTQYF
>TRBV30|TRBJ1-3|-|-
TGTGCCTGCCCCGGGACGGTCTCTGGAAACACCATATATTTT
CACPGTVSGNTIYF
>TRBV2|TRBJ2-7|few|-
TGTGCCAGCAGTGCAGGGGAAAAGTACGAGCAGTACTTC
CASSAGEKYEQYF
>TRBV7-2|TRBJ1-2|-|-
TGTGCCAGCAGCTCCGCCCCCAGGGATGGCTACACCTTC
CASSSAPRDGYTF
>TRBV5-1|TRBJ2-3|-|-
TGCGCCAGCAGCTTGCGAGCAGGCCAAGATACGCAGTATTTT
CASSLRAGQDTQYF
>TRBV15|TRBJ1-6|-|-
TGTGCCACCAGCAGAGGAGGCGTATCTGAACGTTCACCCCTCCACTTT
CATSRGGVSERSPLHF
>TRBV6-1|TRBJ2-7|once|-
TGTGCCAGCAGAGTAGGTTGGGGCAGCTCCTACGAGCAGTACTTC
CASRVGWGSSYEQYF
>TRBV5-1|TRBJ1-1|-|TRBD1
TGCGCCAGCAGCTACTGGACAGGGGACACTGAAGCTTTCTTT
CASSYWTGDTEAFF
>TRBV7-2|TRBJ2-7|-|-
TGTGCCAGCAGCATCGGTCCCTCGACCCAAAGCGGGCAGTACTTC
CASSIGPSTQSGQYF
>TRBV27|TRBJ2-1|-|TRBD2
TGTGCCAGCAGTTTCCAGGTTAGCGGGAGCCGATACAATGAGCAGTTCTTC
CASSFQVSGSRYNEQFF